This T cell receptor (beta chain) stems from a study of blood T cell repertoires in COVID-19. Study as a whole: Sites in the United States, Italy and Spain provided acute and convalescent COVID-19 samples.

The CDR3 covers 12 residues. This clone was counted at least ten times. How the authors handled the data: Amplification of reference gene primers provided the estimated nucleated cell counts. Profiled with immunoSEQ multiplex PCR; TCRdb holds only in-frame clones, not every one. V, J and clone size derive from that table, while D and trimming were established from the DNA sequence. The sample yields approximately 120,000 clones, approximately 85% seen once. Sequencing was performed on peripheral blood. The chain recombines TRBV12-3 or TRBV12-4 with TRBJ1-1; 8 bases fit TRBD1. This clonotype was sampled from a human donor in a cohort sampled during active COVID-19. DNA for the CDR3: TGTGCTGACCGACAGGGGCCCACTGAAGCTTTCTTT. Its protein is CADRQGPTEAFF.